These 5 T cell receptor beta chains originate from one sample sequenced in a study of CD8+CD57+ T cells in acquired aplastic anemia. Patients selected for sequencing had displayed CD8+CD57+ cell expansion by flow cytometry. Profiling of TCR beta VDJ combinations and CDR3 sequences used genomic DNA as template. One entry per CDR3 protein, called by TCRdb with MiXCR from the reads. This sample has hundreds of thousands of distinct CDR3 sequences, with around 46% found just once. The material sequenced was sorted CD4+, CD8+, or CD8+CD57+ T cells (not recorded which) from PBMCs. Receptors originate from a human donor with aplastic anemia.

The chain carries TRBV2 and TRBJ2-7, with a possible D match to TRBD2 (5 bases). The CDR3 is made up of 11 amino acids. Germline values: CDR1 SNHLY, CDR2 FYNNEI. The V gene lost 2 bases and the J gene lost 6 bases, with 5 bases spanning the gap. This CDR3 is CASSELAEQYF. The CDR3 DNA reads TGTGCCAGCAGTGAACTAGCCGAGCAGTACTTC.

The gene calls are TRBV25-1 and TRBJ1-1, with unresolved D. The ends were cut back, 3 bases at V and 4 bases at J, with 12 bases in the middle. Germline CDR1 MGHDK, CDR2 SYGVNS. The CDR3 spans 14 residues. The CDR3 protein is CASSDRTAGTEAFF. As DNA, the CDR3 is TGTGCCAGCAGTGATCGGACGGCGGGCACTGAAGCTTTCTTT. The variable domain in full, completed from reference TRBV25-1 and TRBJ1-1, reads EADIYQTPRYLVIGTGKKITLECSQTMGHDKMYWYQQDPGMELHLIHYSYGVNSTEKGDLSSESTVSRIRTEHFPLTLESARPSHTSQYLCASSDRTAGTEAFFGQGTRLTVV.

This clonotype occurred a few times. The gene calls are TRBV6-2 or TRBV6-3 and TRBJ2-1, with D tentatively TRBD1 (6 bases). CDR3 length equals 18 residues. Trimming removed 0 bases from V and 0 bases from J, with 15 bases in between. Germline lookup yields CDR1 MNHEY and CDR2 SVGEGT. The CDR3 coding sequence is TGTGCCAGCAGTTACTCGGTAAGACAGGACAGCTCCTACAATGAGCAGTTCTTC. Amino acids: CASSYSVRQDSSYNEQFF.

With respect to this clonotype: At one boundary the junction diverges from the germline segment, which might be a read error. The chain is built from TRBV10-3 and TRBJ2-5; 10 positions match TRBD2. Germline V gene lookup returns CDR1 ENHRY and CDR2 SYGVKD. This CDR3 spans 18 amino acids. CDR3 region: CVISGPGTSVESRGTQYF. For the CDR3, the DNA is TGTGTCATCAGTGGCCCCGGGACTAGCGTGGAGTCGAGGGGGACCCAGTACTTC.

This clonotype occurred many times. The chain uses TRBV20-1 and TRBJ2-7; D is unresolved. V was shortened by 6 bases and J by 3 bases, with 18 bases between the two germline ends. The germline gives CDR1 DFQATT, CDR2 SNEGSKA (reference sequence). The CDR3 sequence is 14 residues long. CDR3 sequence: CSAPSGRADYEQYF. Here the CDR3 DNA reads TGCAGTGCGCCCTCGGGCCGGGCGGACTACGAGCAGTACTTC.